The present TCR beta chain was sequenced within a study of T-cell memory formation after mild COVID-19. Study-wide points: Of the contracting clones, CD4+ ones lay mainly in CM and EM, and CD8+ ones in EMRA.

Between the trimmed V and J ends, which lost 3 bases and 6 bases, there was a span of 17 bases. Per germline, CDR1 LNHNV and CDR2 YYDKDF (reference sequence). CDR3 length: 16 amino acids. As to this clonotype: Its antigen is as yet unknown.

After 5'RACE with constant-segment primers, TCR alpha and TCR beta cDNA libraries carrying sample barcodes and UMIs were obtained. TCRdb re-called the 5' RACE reads through MiXCR, storing one row per CDR3 protein. The data contain about 470,000 distinct CDR3 sequences, around a quarter of them seen just once; the ten biggest clones take up 12%. Sample: PBMCs or a T cell subset sorted from them (not recorded which). J is TRBJ2-2 and V is TRBV15; D gene ambiguous. The clonotype was recovered from an adult woman who had mild COVID-19 (a few samples of this study predate the infection). Cell type and time point are not known. The CDR3 DNA reads TGTGCCACCAGCAGGAGGCAGGTCAATGGCCCCGGGGAGCTGTTTTTT. It is translated as CATSRRQVNGPGELFF.